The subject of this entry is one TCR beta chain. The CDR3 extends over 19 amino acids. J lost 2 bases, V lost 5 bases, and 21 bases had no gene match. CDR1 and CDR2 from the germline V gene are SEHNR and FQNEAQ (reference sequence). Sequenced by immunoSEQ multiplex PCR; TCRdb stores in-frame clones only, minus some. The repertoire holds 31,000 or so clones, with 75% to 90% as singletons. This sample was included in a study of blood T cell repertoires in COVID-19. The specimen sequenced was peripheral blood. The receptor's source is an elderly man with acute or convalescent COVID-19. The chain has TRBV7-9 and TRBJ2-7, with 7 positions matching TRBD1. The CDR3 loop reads CASSIPQLGRDRITYEQYF. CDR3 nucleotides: TGTGCCAGCAGCATCCCTCAGCTCGGCCGGGACAGAATTACCTACGAGCAGTACTTC.